These 32 T cell receptor beta chains were all obtained from the same sample, sequenced in a study of blood T cell repertoires in COVID-19 (dated by TCRdb to 2018 to 2020). Receptors were amplified or captured by the immunoSEQ multiplex PCR assay. TCRdb obtained this table from immuneACCESS and retained in-frame rearrangements with V and J assigned. These tables miss some clones; where compared with another copy, unresolved V genes account for less than half of the shortfall, and the remainder is unexplained. In this sample the table shows about 170,000 clones, approximately 79% of which occur a single time. The ten largest clones capture around 3% of the sample. The sequencing input was peripheral blood. The receptors stem from a woman of 80 years or more with acute or convalescent COVID-19.

The chain has TRBV4-1 and TRBJ2-3, with D perhaps matching TRBD1 (6 bases). Germline V CDR1 and CDR2: MGHRA, YSYEKL. V lost 6 bases to trimming and J lost 2 bases, with 15 bases between them. This CDR3 contains 15 residues. CDR3 nucleotide sequence: TGCGCCAGCAGAATCCTGGGGGCTTCCACAGATACGCAGTATTTT. Encoded protein: CASRILGASTDTQYF.

The rearrangement links TRBV19 to TRBJ2-2, with 8 bases identical to TRBD1. The CDR3 length is 14 residues. V lost 10 bases, J lost 0 bases, and 4 bases stayed unmatched. CDR1 and CDR2 from the germline V gene are LNHDA and SQIVND (reference sequence). DNA for the CDR3: TGTGCCACGGCACAGGGGGCGAACACCGGGGAGCTGTTTTTT. This sequence encodes CATAQGANTGELFF.

The rearrangement uses TRBV7-2 and TRBJ2-7; 10 nucleotides agree with TRBD2. Per the germline V gene, CDR1 is SGHTA and CDR2 is FQGNSA. CDR3 length: 16 residues. The ends lost 5 bases at V and 5 bases at J; junction bases unmatched: 12. The CDR3 coding sequence is TGTGCCAGCAGCCCTCACAGCGGGGGGGGCGGGGACGAGCAGTACTTC. It codes for CASSPHSGGGGDEQYF.

The V call is TRBV28, the J call TRBJ1-4, with 7 bases fitting TRBD1. Germline trimming cut 5 bases from V and 6 bases from J; bases unmatched to any gene: 6. This CDR3 comprises 14 residues. Germline V gene data show CDR1 as MDHEN and CDR2 as SYDVKM. CDR3 nucleotides: TGTGCCAGCAGTGCGCAGGGGGTCTATGAAAAACTGTTTTTT. The encoded protein is CASSAQGVYEKLFF.

V gene TRBV25-1 combines with J gene TRBJ2-5; D is perhaps TRBD1 (6 bases). CDR3 length equals 15 residues. V gave up 5 bases and J gave up 7 bases, with 20 bases separating them. From germline, CDR1 is MGHDK and CDR2 SYGVNS. This chain's CDR3 is CASSKNLRGSGTQYF. As DNA, the CDR3 is TGTGCCAGCAGTAAAAACCTCAGGGGTTCTGGGACCCAGTACTTC.

The chain is built from TRBV10-2 and TRBJ2-3, with D tentatively TRBD2 (6 bases). V was shortened by 5 bases and J by 0 bases, with 15 bases between the two germline ends. Germline loops: CDR1 WSHSY, CDR2 SAAADI. There are 16 residues in the CDR3. CDR3 sequence reads: CASSTLSGPSTDTQYF. CDR3 coding DNA: TGCGCCAGCAGTACTCTCAGCGGGCCGAGCACAGATACGCAGTATTTT.

In nucleotides, the CDR3 is TGTGCCAGCTCCCGGGACTCGGCCTACGAGCAGTACTTC. Amino acid sequence: CASSRDSAYEQYF. The V call is TRBV28, the J call TRBJ2-7; a possible D gene is TRBD2 (6 bases). Germline V CDR1 and CDR2: MDHEN, SYDVKM. The CDR3 totals 13 residues. The V end lost 8 bases, the J end lost 2 bases, and 13 bases lay between the germline ends.

The chain uses TRBV5-5 and TRBJ2-1, with 7 bases matching TRBD1. Germline V gene data show CDR1 as SGHKS and CDR2 as YYEKEE (reference sequence). Losses at the gene ends were 2 bases for V and 6 bases for J; bases not matched to a gene: 11. The CDR3 is 16 residues long. CDR3 sequence reads: CASSFTPRDSFNEQFF. In nucleotides, the CDR3 is TGTGCCAGCAGCTTTACCCCCCGGGACAGCTTCAATGAGCAGTTCTTC.

This chain uses TRBV7-9 with TRBJ1-5; 8 bases are a match to TRBD1. This CDR3 spans 15 amino acids. V shed 5 bases and J 5 bases; nucleotides not matched to a gene: 8. Germline CDR1 SEHNR, CDR2 FQNEAQ (reference sequence). The CDR3, as DNA: TGTGCCAGCAGCCGGGGGACAGGAGAATATCAGCCCCAGCATTTT. This sequence encodes CASSRGTGEYQPQHF. Supplemented by reference TRBV7-9 and TRBJ1-5, the full variable domain reads DTGVSQNPRHKITKRGQNVTFRCDPISEHNRLYWYRQTLGQGPEFLTYFQNEAQLEKSRLLSDRFSAERPKGSFSTLEIQRTEQGDSAMYLCASSRGTGEYQPQHFGDGTRLSIL.

The chain recombines TRBV5-1 with TRBJ2-7; 12 positions agree with TRBD2. The CDR3 runs 14 residues. The germline V gene encodes CDR1 SGHRS and CDR2 YFSETQ. Trimming removed 3 bases from V and 3 bases from J; junction bases left unmatched: 1. The CDR3 DNA sequence: TGCGCCAGCAGCTGGGGACTAGCGGGCTACGAGCAGTACTTC. It yields the protein CASSWGLAGYEQYF.

V and J are TRBV27 and TRBJ2-2; D perhaps matches TRBD2 (5 bases). Germline CDR1 is MNHEY and CDR2 is SMNVEV (reference sequence). Trimming stripped 0 bases from V and 4 bases from J, with 9 bases between. The CDR3 extends over 15 amino acids. The CDR3 DNA is TGTGCCAGCAGTTTATCGGGAGCCGGCACCGGGGAGCTGTTTTTT. It encodes CASSLSGAGTGELFF.

V gene TRBV9 combines with J gene TRBJ2-3; TRBD1 might be the D (6 bases). Germline V gene data show CDR1 as SGDLS and CDR2 as YYNGEE. This CDR3 spans 15 amino acids. V lost 4 bases to trimming and J lost 4 bases, with 16 bases between them. The DNA of the CDR3 is TGTGCCAGCAGCCGTACGCAGGGGTGGGCAGATACGCAGTATTTT. Translating it yields CASSRTQGWADTQYF.

The rearrangement joins TRBV28 to TRBJ2-1, with no clear D. V lost 6 bases to trimming and J lost 4 bases, with 4 bases between them. The CDR3 loop spans 11 amino acids. Germline CDR1 MDHEN, CDR2 SYDVKM. The CDR3 reads CASRAYNEQFF. The CDR3 nucleotides are TGTGCCAGCAGAGCTTACAATGAGCAGTTCTTC.

The gene calls are TRBV4-2 and TRBJ2-7; no clear D. The V and J ends lost 3 bases and 0 bases respectively, with 12 bases between them. Looked up from germline, CDR1 is LGHNA and CDR2 is YNFKEQ. CDR3 length: 15 amino acids. The CDR3 sequence is CASSQLTTSSYEQYF. In nucleotides, the CDR3 is TGTGCCAGCAGCCAGCTCACCACGAGCTCCTACGAGCAGTACTTC.

The chain has TRBV11-2 and TRBJ1-6; D gene unclear. This CDR3 has 14 amino acids. Germline CDR1 SGHAT, CDR2 FQNNGV. Trimming left V 7 bases short and J 0 bases short, with 7 bases between. For the CDR3, the DNA is TGTGCCAGCAAACAGAGCTCCTATAATTCACCCCTCCACTTT. Its translation: CASKQSSYNSPLHF. Based on the CDR3 plus reference TRBV11-2 and TRBJ1-6, the full variable domain is EAGVAQSPRYKIIEKRQSVAFWCNPISGHATLYWYQQILGQGPKLLIQFQNNGVVDDSQLPKDRFSAERLKGVDSTLKIQPAKLEDSAVYLCASKQSSYNSPLHFGNGTRLTVT.

The chain carries TRBV6-5 and TRBJ2-1; TRBD1 matches 7 bases. Germline CDR1 is MNHEY and CDR2 is SVGAGI. Trimming took 7 bases from V and 2 from J; bases not matched to a gene: 2. The CDR3 is 13 residues long. The CDR3 DNA reads TGTGCCAGCATCGACAGGGCCTACAATGAGCAGTTCTTC. Amino acids: CASIDRAYNEQFF.

The table lists this clone with a few counts. V usage is TRBV9 and J usage is TRBJ2-1; the match to TRBD2 covers 8 bases. The V segment lost 0 bases and the J segment 7 bases; nucleotides outside the gene matches: 6. Germline CDR1 is SGDLS and CDR2 is YYNGEE. The length of the CDR3 is 15 residues. The CDR3 sequence is CASSVVSGSSNEQFF. DNA of the CDR3: TGTGCCAGCAGCGTAGTCAGCGGGAGTTCTAATGAGCAGTTCTTC.

The chain carries TRBV7-2 and TRBJ1-5; 9 bases map to TRBD1. In germline, CDR1 is SGHTA, CDR2 FQGNSA. V was pared by 4 bases and J by 7 bases, with 8 bases of the junction left unmatched. This CDR3 contains 15 residues. The CDR3 spells CASSSFGTGQQPQHF. The CDR3 DNA reads as TGTGCCAGCAGCTCCTTCGGGACAGGGCAACAGCCCCAGCATTTT.

The J gene is TRBJ2-7, the V gene TRBV5-1; possibly TRBD2 for D (6 bases). With 6 bases removed from V and 0 bases from J, the gap between germline ends came to 13 bases. The CDR3 sequence is 14 residues long. The germline CDR1 and CDR2 sequences are SGHRS and YFSETQ. Here the CDR3 DNA reads TGCGCCAGCAAGCCGGGACTGACCTCCTACGAGCAGTACTTC. As protein: CASKPGLTSYEQYF.

V is TRBV28 and J is TRBJ1-2, with 9 bases that match TRBD1. V dropped 4 bases and J dropped 4; count of bases not matched to a gene: 10. Germline-derived CDR1 and CDR2 are MDHEN and SYDVKM. The length of the CDR3 is 16 residues. The CDR3 DNA is TGTGCCAGCAGTTCGTTCCCGGGACAGGGTATCTATGGCTACACCTTC. This translates into CASSSFPGQGIYGYTF.

The chain has TRBV19 and TRBJ1-5, with a weak D call TRBD1 (6 bases). This CDR3 has 16 residues. In germline, CDR1 is LNHDA, CDR2 SQIVND (reference sequence). The ends were cut back, 2 bases at V and 3 bases at J, with 14 bases in the middle. For the CDR3, the DNA is TGTGCCAGTAGTATATTAGTGGGGGCAGACAATCAGCCCCAGCATTTT. Protein: CASSILVGADNQPQHF.

The chain employs TRBV15 and TRBJ1-4; TRBD1 matches at 7 bases. Germline-derived CDR1 and CDR2 are LNHNV and YYDKDF (reference sequence). The trim removed 5 bases at V and 6 bases at J, leaving 9 bases unmatched. There are 15 residues in the CDR3. CDR3 region: CATSSDRVTDEKLFF. DNA for the CDR3: TGTGCCACCAGCTCTGACAGGGTTACAGATGAAAAACTGTTTTTT.

The chain couples TRBV5-1 to TRBJ1-6; D perhaps matches TRBD1 (5 bases). V lost 0 bases, J lost 7 bases, and 8 bases lay in between. CDR1 and CDR2 (germline): SGHRS, YFSETQ. The CDR3 is 14 amino acids. The CDR3, as DNA: TGCGCCAGCAGCTTGGCAGGGTACAATTCACCCCTCCACTTT. This encodes CASSLAGYNSPLHF. Full variable domain (outside the CDR3, taken from reference TRBV5-1 and TRBJ1-6): KAGVTQTPRYLIKTRGQQVTLSCSPISGHRSVSWYQQTPGQGLQFLFEYFSETQRNKGNFPGRFSGRQFSNSRSEMNVSTLELGDSALYLCASSLAGYNSPLHFGNGTRLTVT.

This chain joins TRBV18 and TRBJ1-3, with no clear D. V shed 3 bases and J shed 7 bases, with 13 bases lying between them. This CDR3 is built from 14 residues. Germline CDR1 KGHSH, CDR2 LQKENI. CDR3 nucleotides: TGTGCCAGCTCACCTCCCGGGAGCCCCAACACCATATATTTT. Protein sequence: CASSPPGSPNTIYF.

Only a few counts were recorded for this clone. V gene TRBV6-5 combines with J gene TRBJ2-7, with TRBD1 as a possible D gene (6 bases). The germline V gene has CDR1 MNHEY and CDR2 SVGAGI. The CDR3 runs 14 residues. V shed 8 bases and J shed 0 bases, with 14 bases lying between them. For the CDR3, the DNA is TGTGCCAGCCTAAGGGACACCAACTCCTACGAGCAGTACTTC. Protein product: CASLRDTNSYEQYF.

This clone was counted a few times. The V call is TRBV3-1 (or the pseudogene TRBV3-2), the J call TRBJ2-2, with 10 bases identical to TRBD2. The germline gives CDR1 LGHDT, CDR2 YNNKEL (reference sequence). The trim removed 4 bases at V and 3 bases at J, leaving 17 bases unmatched. This CDR3 has 20 residues. CDR3 DNA sequence: TGTGCCAGCAGCCGGATTCAGCCGCTAGCGGGAGTGGAGGACACCGGGGAGCTGTTTTTT. It specifies CASSRIQPLAGVEDTGELFF.

As DNA, the CDR3 is TGTGCCAGCTCACCAGTAGCGGGGGCCACAGATACGCAGTATTTT. Encoded protein: CASSPVAGATDTQYF. V gene TRBV18 combines with J gene TRBJ2-3; TRBD2 aligns across 9 bases. CDR1 KGHSH and CDR2 LQKENI come from the germline V gene. This CDR3 region has 15 residues. Trimming at V came to 2 bases and at J to 2 bases, leaving 2 bases not matched to a gene. The entire variable domain, with the rest obtained from reference TRBV18 and TRBJ2-3, is as follows: NAGVMQNPRHLVRRRGQEARLRCSPMKGHSHVYWYRQLPEEGLKFMVYLQKENIIDESGMPKERFSAEFPKEGPSILRIQQVVRGDSAAYFCASSPVAGATDTQYFGPGTRLTVL.

The rearrangement uses TRBV2 and TRBJ1-5, with D possibly being TRBD1 (5 bases). Trimming removed 3 bases from V and 8 bases from J, with 17 bases in between. Germline values: CDR1 SNHLY, CDR2 FYNNEI. This CDR3 is built from 15 residues. The CDR3 DNA follows: TGTGCCAGCAGTGACAATCTGGGAGGGACCGAGCCCCAGCATTTT. It is translated as CASSDNLGGTEPQHF.

This clone was seen more than once but under ten times. The rearrangement joins TRBV4-2 to TRBJ2-2; 10 nucleotides align to TRBD2. The V segment lost 5 bases and the J segment 7 bases; nucleotides outside the gene matches: 10. Germline CDR1 reads LGHNA; CDR2 reads YNFKEQ. The CDR3 runs to 16 residues. CDR3 in DNA: TGTGCCAGCAGCAAGGGACTAGCGTTTAAGTACGGGGAGCTGTTTTTT. It codes for CASSKGLAFKYGELFF.

The V and J genes are TRBV28 and TRBJ1-5, with D maybe TRBD1 (5 bases). CDR1 and CDR2 from the germline V gene are MDHEN and SYDVKM. The CDR3 loop spans 19 amino acids. Trimming left V 5 bases short and J 0 bases short, with 23 bases between. The CDR3 sequence is CASSQTSRVLFYSNQPQHF. The CDR3 DNA reads as TGTGCCAGCAGTCAGACATCCAGGGTTCTCTTTTATAGCAATCAGCCCCAGCATTTT.

The chain combines TRBV28 with TRBJ2-3; 12 bases agree with TRBD1. J lost 4 bases, V lost 4 bases, and 3 bases had no gene match. The length of the CDR3 is 15 residues. Per the germline V gene, CDR1 is MDHEN and CDR2 is SYDVKM. The CDR3 DNA reads as TGTGCCAGCAGTTCGGGACAGGGGGCAGCAGATACGCAGTATTTT. Residues: CASSSGQGAADTQYF.

The genes are TRBV2 and TRBJ1-5; the match to TRBD1 covers 10 bases. Germline V gene data show CDR1 as SNHLY and CDR2 as FYNNEI. The CDR3 has 15 amino acids. Trimming took 6 bases from V and 1 from J; bases not matched to a gene: 3. Here the CDR3 DNA reads TGTGCCAGCAGGACAGGGGGCCCCAGCAATCAGCCCCAGCATTTT. The encoded protein is CASRTGGPSNQPQHF.